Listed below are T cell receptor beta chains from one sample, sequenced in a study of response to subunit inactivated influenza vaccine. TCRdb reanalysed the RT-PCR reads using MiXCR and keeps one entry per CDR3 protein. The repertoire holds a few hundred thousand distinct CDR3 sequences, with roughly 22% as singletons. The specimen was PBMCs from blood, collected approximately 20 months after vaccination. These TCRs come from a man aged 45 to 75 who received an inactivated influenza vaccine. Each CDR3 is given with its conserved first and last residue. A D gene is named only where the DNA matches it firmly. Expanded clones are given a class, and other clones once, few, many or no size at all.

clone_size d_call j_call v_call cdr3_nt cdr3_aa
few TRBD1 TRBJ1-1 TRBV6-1 TGTGCCAGCAGAACCGGACAGGGGAGGGAAGCTTTCTTT CASRTGQGREAFF
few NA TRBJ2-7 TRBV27 TGTGCCAGCAGTTTGGGGTTCACAGGCCTTAGCTCCTACGAGCAGTACTTC CASSLGFTGLSSYEQYF
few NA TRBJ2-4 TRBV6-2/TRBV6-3 TGTGCCAGCAGAGAGCGAGGCGGAACCAAAAACATTCAGTACTTC CASRERGGTKNIQYF
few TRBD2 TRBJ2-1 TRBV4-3 TGCGCCAGCAGCCATGATAGCGGGAGGCTCTACAATGAGCAGTTCTTC CASSHDSGRLYNEQFF
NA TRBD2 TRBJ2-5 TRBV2 TGTGCCAGCAGTGAAGATGGCGGGAGAGAAGAGACCCAGTACTTC CASSEDGGREETQYF
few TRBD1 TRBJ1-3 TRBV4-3 TGCGCCAGCAGCCACGATGCGACAGGGACTGGAAACACCATATATTTT CASSHDATGTGNTIYF
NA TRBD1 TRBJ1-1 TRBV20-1 TGCAGTGCTTTGGGGGGCCGACAGGGGTCAAACACTGAAGCTTTCTTT CSALGGRQGSNTEAFF
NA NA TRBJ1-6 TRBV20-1 TGCAGTGCTAGCATCCCGGGGTCTCATAATTCACCCCTCCACTTT CSASIPGSHNSPLHF
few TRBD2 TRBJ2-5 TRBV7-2 TGTGCCAGCAGCACGGGACTAGCGGGGACCCAGTACTTC CASSTGLAGTQYF
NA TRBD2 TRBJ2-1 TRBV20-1 TGCAGTGCTGGCTTGACTAGCGGGGTTTACAATGAGCAGTTCTTC CSAGLTSGVYNEQFF
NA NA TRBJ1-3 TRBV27 TGTGCCAGCAGTGGCCAGTGGAACTCTGGAAACACCATATATTTT CASSGQWNSGNTIYF
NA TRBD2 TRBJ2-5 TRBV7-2 TGTGCCAGCAGCGCGCCGGGACTAGCGGGGGAGACCCAGTACTTC CASSAPGLAGETQYF
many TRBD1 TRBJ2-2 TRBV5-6 TGTGCCAGCAGTGAGATTGACAGGGCGGACACCGGGGAGCTGTTTTTT CASSEIDRADTGELFF
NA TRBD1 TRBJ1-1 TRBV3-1 TGTGCCAGCAGCTCCGGACAGGGGTGGATAAGGTCCGCTGAAGCTTTCTTT CASSSGQGWIRSAEAFF
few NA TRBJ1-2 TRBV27 TGTGCCAGCAGCAACAGGGCGAATGGCTACACCTTC CASSNRANGYTF
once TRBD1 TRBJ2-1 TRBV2 TGTGCCAGCAGCGTGGGACAGACGCTCTACAATGAGCAGTTCTTC CASSVGQTLYNEQFF